The clone carrying this T cell receptor (beta chain) has a handful of counts. Its matching antigen is unknown. These data belong to a study of graft-versus-host responses after intestinal transplantation. Broader study findings: The highest levels of circulating GvH clones went along with early declines in HvG clones after transplant.

Generated by immunoSEQ multiplex PCR, the TCRdb table keeps only in-frame clones and is missing some. This repertoire shows about 63,000 clones, approximately 91% found once; its top ten account for 1.5% to 2%. The V end was cut by 8 bases, the J end by 3 bases, with 14 bases between. CDR1 and CDR2 (germline): MNHEY, SMNVEV (reference sequence). The CDR3 length is 13 residues. Processing released intraepithelial and lamina propria lymphocytes from the graft tissue. The rearrangement joins TRBV27 to TRBJ2-7, with unresolved D. The source of this sequence is a human patient who received an intestinal transplant, so some T cells may come from the graft donor. Here the sequenced sample was ileum tissue, taken less than 400 days after transplant. The DNA for the CDR3 is TGTGCCAGCGCGAAATTGCCTGACTACGAGCAGTACTTC. Amino acid sequence: CASAKLPDYEQYF.